This entry is about one T cell receptor beta chain. The data stem from a study of blood T cell repertoires in COVID-19. Study in general: T cells, B-cell-depleted T cells, or PBMCs supplied cDNA or gDNA.

In the original analysis: Amplified reference gene primers provided the basis for estimating nucleated cell counts. Profiling relied on immunoSEQ multiplex PCR, and the TCRdb table lists in-frame clones only, not all of them. The DNA gave D and trimming, while V, J and clone size come from that table. The table lists over 150,000 clones, about 88% of them singletons. From germline, CDR1 is LNHNV and CDR2 YYDKDF (reference sequence). The CDR3 extends over 16 amino acids. V lost 3 bases and J lost 9, with 21 bases in between. The chain employs TRBV15 and TRBJ2-1, with D tentatively TRBD2 (6 bases). The sample comprised peripheral blood. The source is a man under 40 with acute or convalescent COVID-19. The CDR3 sequence is CATSSGLIINRGEQFF. Here the CDR3 DNA reads TGTGCCACCAGCAGCGGACTAATCATTAACCGTGGTGAGCAGTTCTTC. Full variable domain (remainder filled in from reference TRBV15 and TRBJ2-1): DAMVIQNPRYQVTQFGKPVTLSCSQTLNHNVMYWYQQKSSQAPKLLFHYYDKDFNNEADTPDNFQSRRPNTSFCFLDIRSPGLGDTAMYLCATSSGLIINRGEQFFGPGTRLTVL.